This T cell receptor (beta chain) was sequenced for a study of T cells in Graves' hyperthyroidism and ophthalmopathy. Study details: Peripheral blood specimens were obtained at initial diagnosis, prior to any treatment. Study results and caveats: Blood shared most expanded thyroid clonotypes above 0.001.

Patients between 18 and 65 years old had hyperthyroidism, newly diagnosed and lasting under 2 months. Researchers barred patients who had uncontrolled infection, other autoimmune disease, pregnancy or lactation. Germline assignment: CDR1 SGHTA and CDR2 FQGNSA. The V end was cut by 5 bases, the J end by 7 bases, with 15 bases between. This CDR3 region has 14 residues. TCR beta CDR3 region amplification was performed from RNA transcripts. HTBI primers were the set used in a first-round RT-PCR of the TCR CDR3. One entry per CDR3 protein results from TCRdb running MiXCR on the multiplex PCR reads. Here the sample spans around 760,000 distinct CDR3 sequences, approximately 40% being singletons. Remarks on this clonotype: Its antigen is unidentified.

The receptor was derived from a woman aged 40 to 55 with Graves' hyperthyroidism. V and J are TRBV7-2 and TRBJ1-5; a possible D gene is TRBD1 (5 bases). Sequenced input: blood. In DNA form, the CDR3 reads TGTGCCAGCAGCGAGGACATCCCGGCCCAGCCCCAGCATTTT. The encoded protein is CASSEDIPAQPQHF.